This TCR beta chain was obtained from a study of cytomegalovirus exposure and HLA in healthy donors. This clone was counted once. The PCR used 60 Vbeta and 13 Jbeta primers. Libraries were prepared by immunoSEQ multiplex PCR; TCRdb keeps only in-frame clonotypes and omits some of them. The sample holds 150,000 to 200,000 clones, less than 90% seen once. Material for sequencing was PBMCs. The origin of this receptor is a girl less than two years old in good health and CMV-seronegative.

The CDR3 coding sequence is TGTGCCAGCCTCCGGGACTACCAAGAGACCCAGTACTTC. It translates to CASLRDYQETQYF. The V call is TRBV6-1, the J call TRBJ2-5; possible D gene TRBD2, 6 bases. The length of the CDR3 is 13 residues. Between the trimmed V and J ends, which lost 8 bases and 0 bases, there was a span of 10 bases. The germline gives CDR1 MNHNS, CDR2 SASEGT.